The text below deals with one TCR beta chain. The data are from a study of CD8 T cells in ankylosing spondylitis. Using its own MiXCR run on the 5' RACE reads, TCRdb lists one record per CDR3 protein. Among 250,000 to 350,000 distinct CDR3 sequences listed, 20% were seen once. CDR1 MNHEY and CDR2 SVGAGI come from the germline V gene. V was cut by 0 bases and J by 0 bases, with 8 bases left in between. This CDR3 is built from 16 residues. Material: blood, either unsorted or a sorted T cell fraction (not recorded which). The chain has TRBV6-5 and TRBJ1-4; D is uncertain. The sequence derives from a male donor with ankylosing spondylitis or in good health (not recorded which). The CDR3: CASSYSSRPTNEKLFF. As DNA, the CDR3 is TGTGCCAGCAGTTACTCAAGTCGACCAACTAATGAAAAACTGTTTTTT.